This TCR beta chain emerged from a study of beta chain features in type 1 diabetes. All of the isolated RNA was reverse transcribed, so expressed TCRB transcripts were sequenced. Naive, central memory and regulatory T cell samples averaged roughly 4 million reads. Sequencing was performed with immunoSEQ multiplex PCR; in TCRdb, only in-frame clones are kept and a portion is missing. The sample shows about 900,000 clones, 17% of them seen only once. This clone was detected a few times. Per germline, CDR1 SGHTA and CDR2 FQGNSA. The trim removed 4 bases at V and 9 bases at J, leaving 12 bases unmatched. CDR3 size: 15 residues.

Sample: naive CD4+ T cells from blood. J is TRBJ2-1 and V is TRBV7-2; 7 positions match TRBD2. The source of this sequence is a woman aged 18-35 years in good health. CDR3 residues: CASSWSGNGGSEQFF. The DNA of the CDR3 is TGTGCCAGCAGCTGGAGCGGGAACGGCGGCAGTGAGCAGTTCTTC.